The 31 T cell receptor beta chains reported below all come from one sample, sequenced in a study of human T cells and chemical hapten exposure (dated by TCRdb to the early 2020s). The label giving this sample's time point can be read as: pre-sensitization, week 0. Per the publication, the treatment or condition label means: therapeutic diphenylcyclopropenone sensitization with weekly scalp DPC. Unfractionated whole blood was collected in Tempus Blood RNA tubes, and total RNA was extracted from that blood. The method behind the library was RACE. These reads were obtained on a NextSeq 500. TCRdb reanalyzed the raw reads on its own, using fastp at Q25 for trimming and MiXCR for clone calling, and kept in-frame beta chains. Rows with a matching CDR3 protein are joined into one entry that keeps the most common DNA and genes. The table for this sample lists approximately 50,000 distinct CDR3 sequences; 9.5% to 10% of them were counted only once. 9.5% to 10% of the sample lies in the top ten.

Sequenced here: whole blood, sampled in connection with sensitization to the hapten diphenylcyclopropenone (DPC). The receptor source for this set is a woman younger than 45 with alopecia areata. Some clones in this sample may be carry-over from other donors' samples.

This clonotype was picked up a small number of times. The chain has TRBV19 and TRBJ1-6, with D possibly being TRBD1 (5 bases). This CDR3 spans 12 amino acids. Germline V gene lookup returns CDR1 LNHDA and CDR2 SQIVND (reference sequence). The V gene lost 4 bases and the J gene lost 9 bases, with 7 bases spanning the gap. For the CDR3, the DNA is TGTGCCAGTAGTAGCGGGGCTTCACCCCTCCACTTT. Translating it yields CASSSGASPLHF.

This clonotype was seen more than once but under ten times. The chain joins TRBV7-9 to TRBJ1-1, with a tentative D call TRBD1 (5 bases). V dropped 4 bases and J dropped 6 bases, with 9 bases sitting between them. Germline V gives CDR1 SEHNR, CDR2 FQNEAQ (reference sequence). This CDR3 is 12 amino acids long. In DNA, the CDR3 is TGTGCCAGCAGCTCGGGACGGTCTGAAGCTTTCTTT. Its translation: CASSSGRSEAFF.

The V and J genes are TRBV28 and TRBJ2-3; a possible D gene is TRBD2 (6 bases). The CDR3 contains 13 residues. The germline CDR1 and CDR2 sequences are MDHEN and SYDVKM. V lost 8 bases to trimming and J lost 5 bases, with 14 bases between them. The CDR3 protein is CASVGGVGDTQYF. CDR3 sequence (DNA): TGTGCCAGCGTGGGCGGGGTGGGAGATACGCAGTATTTT. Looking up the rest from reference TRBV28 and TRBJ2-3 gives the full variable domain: DVKVTQSSRYLVKRTGEKVFLECVQDMDHENMFWYRQDPGLGLRLIYFSYDVKMKEKGDIPEGYSVSREKKERFSLILESASTNQTSMYLCASVGGVGDTQYFGPGTRLTVL.

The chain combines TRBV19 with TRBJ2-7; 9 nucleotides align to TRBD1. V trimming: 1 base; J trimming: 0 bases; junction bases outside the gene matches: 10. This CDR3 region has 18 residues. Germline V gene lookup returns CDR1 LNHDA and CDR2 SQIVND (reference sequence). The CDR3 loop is CASSIASLGTGYSYEQYF. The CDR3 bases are TGTGCCAGTAGTATAGCATCTCTCGGGACAGGGTACTCCTACGAGCAGTACTTC.

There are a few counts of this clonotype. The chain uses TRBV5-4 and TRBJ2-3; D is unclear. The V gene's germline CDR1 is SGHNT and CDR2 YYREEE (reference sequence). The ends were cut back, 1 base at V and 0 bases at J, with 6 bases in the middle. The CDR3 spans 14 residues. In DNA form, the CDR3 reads TGTGCCAGCAGCTTGACGTCTAGCACAGATACGCAGTATTTT. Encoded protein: CASSLTSSTDTQYF.

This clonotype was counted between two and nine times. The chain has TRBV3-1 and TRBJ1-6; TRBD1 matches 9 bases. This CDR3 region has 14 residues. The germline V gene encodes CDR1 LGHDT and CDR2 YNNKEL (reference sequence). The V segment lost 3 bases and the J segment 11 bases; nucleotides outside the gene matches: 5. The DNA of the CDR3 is TGTGCCAGCAGCCAGGGGGACAGGGCGGCACCCCTCCACTTT. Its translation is CASSQGDRAAPLHF.

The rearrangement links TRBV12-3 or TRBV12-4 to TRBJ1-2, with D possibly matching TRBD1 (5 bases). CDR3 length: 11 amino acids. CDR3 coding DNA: TGTGTCATGGGGGGGAACTATGGCTACACCTTC. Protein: CVMGGNYGYTF.

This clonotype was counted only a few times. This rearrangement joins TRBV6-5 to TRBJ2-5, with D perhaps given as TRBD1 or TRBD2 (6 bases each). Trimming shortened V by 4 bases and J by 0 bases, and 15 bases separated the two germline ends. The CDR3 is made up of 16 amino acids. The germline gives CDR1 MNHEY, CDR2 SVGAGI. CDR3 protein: CASSSAGTQYQETQYF. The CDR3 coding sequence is TGTGCCAGCAGTTCGGCGGGGACACAGTACCAAGAGACCCAGTACTTC.

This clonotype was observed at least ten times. The CDR3 region is CASSVEGRGSGANVLTF. In nucleotides, the CDR3 is TGTGCCAGCAGCGTAGAGGGACGGGGCTCTGGGGCCAACGTCCTGACTTTC. The rearrangement links TRBV9 to TRBJ2-6, with D perhaps assigned TRBD1 or TRBD2 (5 bases each). Germline-derived CDR1 and CDR2 are SGDLS and YYNGEE. Trimming pared 0 bases from V and 0 bases from J, leaving 10 bases between. The CDR3 spans 17 residues. The variable domain in full, with the rest retrieved from reference TRBV9 and TRBJ2-6, is DSGVTQTPKHLITATGQRVTLRCSPRSGDLSVYWYQQSLDQGLQFLIQYYNGEERAKGNILERFSAQQFPDLHSELNLSSLELGDSALYFCASSVEGRGSGANVLTFGAGSRLTVL.

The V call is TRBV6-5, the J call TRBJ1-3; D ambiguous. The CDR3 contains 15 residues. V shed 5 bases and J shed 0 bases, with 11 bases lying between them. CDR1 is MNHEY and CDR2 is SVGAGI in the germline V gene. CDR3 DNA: TGTGCCAGCAGTCCGGCAGCTAGCTCTGGAAACACCATATATTTT. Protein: CASSPAASSGNTIYF.

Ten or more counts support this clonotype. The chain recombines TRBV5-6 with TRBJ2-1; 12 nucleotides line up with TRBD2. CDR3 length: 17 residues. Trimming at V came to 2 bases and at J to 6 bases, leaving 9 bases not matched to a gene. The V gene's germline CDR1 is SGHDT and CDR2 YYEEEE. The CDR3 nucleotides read TGTGCCAGCAGCTTTGAACCGGGACTAGCGGGCTTCAATGAGCAGTTCTTC. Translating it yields CASSFEPGLAGFNEQFF.

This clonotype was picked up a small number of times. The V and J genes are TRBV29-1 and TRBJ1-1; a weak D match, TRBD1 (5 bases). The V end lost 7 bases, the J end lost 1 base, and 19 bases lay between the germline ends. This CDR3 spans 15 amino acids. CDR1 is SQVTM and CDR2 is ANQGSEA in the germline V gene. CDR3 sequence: CSAVGAYGKNTEAFF. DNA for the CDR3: TGCAGCGCGGTCGGGGCTTACGGGAAGAACACTGAAGCTTTCTTT.

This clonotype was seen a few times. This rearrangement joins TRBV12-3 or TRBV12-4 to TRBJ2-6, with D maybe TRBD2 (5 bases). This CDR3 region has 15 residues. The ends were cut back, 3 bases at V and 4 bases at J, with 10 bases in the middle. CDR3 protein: CASSLQSGGANVLTF. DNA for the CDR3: TGTGCCAGCAGTTTGCAGTCGGGAGGGGCCAACGTCCTGACTTTC.

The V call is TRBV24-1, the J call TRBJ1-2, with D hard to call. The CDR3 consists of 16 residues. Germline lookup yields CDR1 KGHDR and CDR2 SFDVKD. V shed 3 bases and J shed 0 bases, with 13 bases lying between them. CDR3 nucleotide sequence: TGTGCCACCAGTGATCCCGCTGTTCAAGCTAACTATGGCTACACCTTC. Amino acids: CATSDPAVQANYGYTF.

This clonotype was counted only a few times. DNA for the CDR3: TGCAGTGCTCCGAGACAGCTTTCCCTCTCTGAAGCTTTCTTT. The encoded protein is CSAPRQLSLSEAFF. This chain uses TRBV20-1 with TRBJ1-1; tentative D call: TRBD1 (5 bases). Germline lookup yields CDR1 DFQATT and CDR2 SNEGSKA (reference sequence). Trimming shortened V by 5 bases and J by 6 bases, and 19 bases separated the two germline ends. This CDR3 contains 14 residues.

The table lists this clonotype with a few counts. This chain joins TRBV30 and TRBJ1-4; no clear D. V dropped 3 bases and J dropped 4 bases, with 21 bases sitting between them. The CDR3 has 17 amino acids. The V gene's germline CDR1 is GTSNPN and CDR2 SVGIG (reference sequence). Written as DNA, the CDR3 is TGTGCCTGGAGCCTTGGGCAGATGGAGGGCTATAATGAAAAACTGTTTTTT. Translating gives CAWSLGQMEGYNEKLFF.

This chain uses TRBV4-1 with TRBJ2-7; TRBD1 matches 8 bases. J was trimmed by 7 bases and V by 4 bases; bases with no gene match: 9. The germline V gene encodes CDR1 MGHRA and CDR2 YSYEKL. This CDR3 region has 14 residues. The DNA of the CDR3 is TGCGCCAGCAGCCTAACGCCAGGGGGCGATGAGCAGTACTTC. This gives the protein CASSLTPGGDEQYF.

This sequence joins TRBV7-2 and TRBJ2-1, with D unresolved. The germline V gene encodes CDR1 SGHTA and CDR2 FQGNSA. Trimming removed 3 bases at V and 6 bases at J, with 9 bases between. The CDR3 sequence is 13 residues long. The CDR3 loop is CASSFDHPNEQFF. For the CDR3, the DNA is TGTGCCAGCAGCTTTGACCACCCCAATGAGCAGTTCTTC.

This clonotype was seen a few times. The CDR3 nucleotides are TGTGCCAGCAGCACAGACAGGGGAGGAAATCAGCCCCAGCATTTT. Protein: CASSTDRGGNQPQHF. This chain joins TRBV6-5 and TRBJ1-5, with 8 bases fitting TRBD1. CDR1 is MNHEY, CDR2 SVGAGI, per germline. This CDR3 has 15 residues. Trimming cost V 6 bases and J 4 bases; bases outside gene matches: 8.

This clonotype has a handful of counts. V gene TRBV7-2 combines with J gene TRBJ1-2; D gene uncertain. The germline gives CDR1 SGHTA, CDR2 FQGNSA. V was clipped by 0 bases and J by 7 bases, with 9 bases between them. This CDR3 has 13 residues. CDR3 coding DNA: TGTGCCAGCAGCTTAGCGGGGAGTGGTGGCTACACCTTC. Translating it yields CASSLAGSGGYTF.

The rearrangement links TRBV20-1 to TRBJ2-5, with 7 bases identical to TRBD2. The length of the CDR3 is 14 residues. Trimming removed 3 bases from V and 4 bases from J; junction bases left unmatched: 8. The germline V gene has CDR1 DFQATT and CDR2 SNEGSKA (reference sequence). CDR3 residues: CSASGGGKGETQYF. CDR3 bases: TGCAGTGCTAGTGGGGGGGGAAAAGGAGAGACCCAGTACTTC.

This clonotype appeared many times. The CDR3 spells CASSYSSWGTYEQYF. The DNA of the CDR3 is TGTGCCAGCAGTTACTCGAGCTGGGGCACCTACGAGCAGTACTTC. The rearrangement uses TRBV6-5 and TRBJ2-7; maybe TRBD1 (5 bases). The ends were cut back, 0 bases at V and 2 bases at J, with 11 bases in the middle. There are 15 residues in the CDR3. Germline V gene sequence: CDR1 MNHEY, CDR2 SVGAGI.

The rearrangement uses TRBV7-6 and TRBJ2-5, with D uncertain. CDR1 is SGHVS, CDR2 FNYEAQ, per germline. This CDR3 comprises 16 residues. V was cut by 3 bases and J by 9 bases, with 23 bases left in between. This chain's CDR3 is CASSFRSSRDLGPQYF. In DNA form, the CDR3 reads TGTGCCAGCAGCTTCAGGTCCTCAAGAGACCTAGGTCCCCAGTACTTC.

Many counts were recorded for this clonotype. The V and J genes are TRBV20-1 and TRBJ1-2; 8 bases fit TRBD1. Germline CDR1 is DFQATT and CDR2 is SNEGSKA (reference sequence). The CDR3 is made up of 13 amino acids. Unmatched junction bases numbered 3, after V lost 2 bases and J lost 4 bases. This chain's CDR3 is CSARRTGSYGYTF. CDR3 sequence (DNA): TGCAGTGCTAGAAGGACAGGGTCCTATGGCTACACCTTC.

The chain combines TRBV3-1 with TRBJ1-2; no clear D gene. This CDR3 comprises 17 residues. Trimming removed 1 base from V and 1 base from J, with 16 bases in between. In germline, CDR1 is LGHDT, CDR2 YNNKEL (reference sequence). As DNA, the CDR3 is TGTGCCAGCAGCCAAGGCCGGCGGGCACAATGTAACTATGGCTACACCTTC. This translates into CASSQGRRAQCNYGYTF.

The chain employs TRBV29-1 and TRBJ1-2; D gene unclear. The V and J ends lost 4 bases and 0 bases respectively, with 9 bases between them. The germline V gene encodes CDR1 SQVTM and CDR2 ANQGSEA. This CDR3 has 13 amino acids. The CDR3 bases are TGCAGCGTTGTATGGGGTGCTAACTATGGCTACACCTTC. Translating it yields CSVVWGANYGYTF.

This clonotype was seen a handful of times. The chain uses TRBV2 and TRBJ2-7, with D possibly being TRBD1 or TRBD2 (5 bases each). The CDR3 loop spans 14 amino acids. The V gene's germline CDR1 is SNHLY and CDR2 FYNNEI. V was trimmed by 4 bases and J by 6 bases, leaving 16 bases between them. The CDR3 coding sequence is TGTGCCAGCAGTGTGAAACTCGGGACGGGCGAGCAGTACTTC. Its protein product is CASSVKLGTGEQYF.

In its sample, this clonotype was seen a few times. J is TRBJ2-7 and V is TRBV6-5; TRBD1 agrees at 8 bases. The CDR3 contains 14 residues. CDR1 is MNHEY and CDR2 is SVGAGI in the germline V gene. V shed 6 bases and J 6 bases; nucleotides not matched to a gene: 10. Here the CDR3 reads CASRSGGATAEQYF. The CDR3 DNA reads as TGTGCCAGCAGGTCAGGGGGCGCAACTGCCGAGCAGTACTTC.

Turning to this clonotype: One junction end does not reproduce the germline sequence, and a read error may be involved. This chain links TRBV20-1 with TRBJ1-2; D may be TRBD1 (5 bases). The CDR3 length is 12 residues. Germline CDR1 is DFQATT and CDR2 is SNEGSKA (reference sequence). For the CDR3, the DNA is TGCAGTGCTGAAGTGGGGCTCTATGGCGACACCTTC. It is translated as CSAEVGLYGDTF.

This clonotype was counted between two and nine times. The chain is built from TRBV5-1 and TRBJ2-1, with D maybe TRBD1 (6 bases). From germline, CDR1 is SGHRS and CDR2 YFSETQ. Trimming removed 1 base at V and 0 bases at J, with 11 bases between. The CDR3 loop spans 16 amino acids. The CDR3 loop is CASSLRGTVSYNEQFF. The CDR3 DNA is TGCGCCAGCAGCTTGAGGGGGACGGTCTCCTACAATGAGCAGTTCTTC.

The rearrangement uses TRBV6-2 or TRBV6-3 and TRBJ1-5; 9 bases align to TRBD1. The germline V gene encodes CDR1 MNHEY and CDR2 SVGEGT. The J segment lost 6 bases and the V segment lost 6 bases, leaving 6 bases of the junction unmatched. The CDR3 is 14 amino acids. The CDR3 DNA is TGTGCCAGCAGCCGGACAGGGGAGTTTCAGCCCCAGCATTTT. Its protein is CASSRTGEFQPQHF.